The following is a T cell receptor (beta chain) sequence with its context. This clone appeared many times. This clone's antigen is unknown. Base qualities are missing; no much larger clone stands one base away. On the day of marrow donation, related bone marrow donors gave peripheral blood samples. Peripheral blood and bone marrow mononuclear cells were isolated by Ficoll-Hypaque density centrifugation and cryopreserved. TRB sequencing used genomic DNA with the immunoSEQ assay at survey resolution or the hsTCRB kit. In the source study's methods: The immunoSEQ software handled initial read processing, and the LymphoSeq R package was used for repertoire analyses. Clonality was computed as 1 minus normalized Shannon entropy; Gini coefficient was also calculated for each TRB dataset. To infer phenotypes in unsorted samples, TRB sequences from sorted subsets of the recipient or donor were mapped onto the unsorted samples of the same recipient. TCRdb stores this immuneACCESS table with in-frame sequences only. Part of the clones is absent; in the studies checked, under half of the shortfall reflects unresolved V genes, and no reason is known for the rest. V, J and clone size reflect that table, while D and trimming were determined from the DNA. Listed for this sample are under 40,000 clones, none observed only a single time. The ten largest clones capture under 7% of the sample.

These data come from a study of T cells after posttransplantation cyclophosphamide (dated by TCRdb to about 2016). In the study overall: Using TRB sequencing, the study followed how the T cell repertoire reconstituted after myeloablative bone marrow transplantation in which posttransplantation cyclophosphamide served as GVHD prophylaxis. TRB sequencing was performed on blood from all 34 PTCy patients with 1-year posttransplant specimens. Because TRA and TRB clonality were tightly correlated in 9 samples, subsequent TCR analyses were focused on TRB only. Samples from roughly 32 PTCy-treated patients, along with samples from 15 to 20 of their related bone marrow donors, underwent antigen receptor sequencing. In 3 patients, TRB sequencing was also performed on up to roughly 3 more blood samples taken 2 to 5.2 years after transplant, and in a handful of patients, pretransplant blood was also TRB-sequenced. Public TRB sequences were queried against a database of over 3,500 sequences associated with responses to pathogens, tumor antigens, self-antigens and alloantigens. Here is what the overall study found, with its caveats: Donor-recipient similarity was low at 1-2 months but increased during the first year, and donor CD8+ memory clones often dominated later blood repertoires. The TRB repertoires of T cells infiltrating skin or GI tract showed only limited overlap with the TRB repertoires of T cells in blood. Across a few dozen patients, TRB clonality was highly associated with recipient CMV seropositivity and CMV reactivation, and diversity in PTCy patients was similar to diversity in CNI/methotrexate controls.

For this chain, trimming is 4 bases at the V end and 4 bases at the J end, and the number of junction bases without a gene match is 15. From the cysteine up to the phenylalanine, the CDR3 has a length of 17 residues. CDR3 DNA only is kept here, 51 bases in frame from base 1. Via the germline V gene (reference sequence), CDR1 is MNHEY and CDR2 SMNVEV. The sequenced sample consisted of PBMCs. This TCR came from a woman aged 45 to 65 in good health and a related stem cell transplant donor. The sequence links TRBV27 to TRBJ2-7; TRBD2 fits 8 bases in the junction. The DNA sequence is TGTGCCAGCAGTTCTTCTTTCGGGGGGGGCGAGTGGTACGAGCAGTACTTC. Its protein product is CASSSSFGGGEWYEQYF.